Listed here is a single T cell receptor (beta chain). Its specificity is not known. It was healthy bone marrow donors who served as donors. The primer mix had 60 Vbeta and 13 Jbeta primers. How the authors handled the data: Counted up in a later analysis, unique TCR beta chains came to about 80 million, with 9.5 million to 13 million shared. Profiling relied on immunoSEQ multiplex PCR, and the TCRdb table lists in-frame clones only, not all of them. The V and J calls and clone size come from that table; D and trimming were worked out from the DNA. Among roughly 200,000 clones listed, just over 75% were seen once. The data belong to a study of cytomegalovirus exposure and HLA in healthy donors. Study findings and constraints: TCR association rates varied by HLA locus in a later analysis, with DRB1 highest and HLA-C lowest. CMV serostatus was the sole immune exposure information available.

The clonotype was recovered from a woman aged 60-70 years in good health and CMV-seropositive. The material sequenced was PBMCs.

Here the CDR3 DNA reads TGTGCCAGCAGCTTAGGGCAGGGCTGGGGTGGCTACACCTTC. Protein product: CASSLGQGWGGYTF. This chain uses TRBV7-9 with TRBJ1-2, with a weak D call TRBD1 (5 bases). The V gene lost 1 base and the J gene lost 7 bases, with 13 bases spanning the gap. The CDR3 is 14 residues long. The germline V gene encodes CDR1 SEHNR and CDR2 FQNEAQ (reference sequence).